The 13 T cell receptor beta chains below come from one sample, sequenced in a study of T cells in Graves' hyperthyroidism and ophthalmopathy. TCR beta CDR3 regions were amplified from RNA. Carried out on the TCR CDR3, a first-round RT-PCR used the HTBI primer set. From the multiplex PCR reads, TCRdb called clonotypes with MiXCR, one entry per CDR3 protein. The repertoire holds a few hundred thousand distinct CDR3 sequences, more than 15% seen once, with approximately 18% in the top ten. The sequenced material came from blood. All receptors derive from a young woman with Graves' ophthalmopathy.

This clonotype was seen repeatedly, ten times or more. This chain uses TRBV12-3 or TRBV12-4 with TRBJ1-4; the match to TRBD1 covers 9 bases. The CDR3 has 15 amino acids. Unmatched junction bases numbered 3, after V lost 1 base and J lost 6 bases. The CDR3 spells CASSLEQGADEKLFF. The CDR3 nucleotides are TGTGCCAGCAGTTTAGAACAGGGGGCGGATGAAAAACTGTTTTTT.

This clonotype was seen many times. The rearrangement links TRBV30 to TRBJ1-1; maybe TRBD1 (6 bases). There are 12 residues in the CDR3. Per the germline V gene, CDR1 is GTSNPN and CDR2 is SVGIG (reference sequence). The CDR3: CAGGGRDTEAFF. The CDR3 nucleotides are TGTGCTGGGGGGGGCAGGGACACTGAAGCTTTCTTT.

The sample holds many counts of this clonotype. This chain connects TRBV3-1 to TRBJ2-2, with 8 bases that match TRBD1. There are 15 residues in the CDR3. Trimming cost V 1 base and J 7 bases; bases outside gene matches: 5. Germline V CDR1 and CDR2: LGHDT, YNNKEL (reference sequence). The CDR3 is CASSQGQGRYGELFF. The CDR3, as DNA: TGTGCCAGCAGCCAAGGACAGGGGAGATACGGGGAGCTGTTTTTT.

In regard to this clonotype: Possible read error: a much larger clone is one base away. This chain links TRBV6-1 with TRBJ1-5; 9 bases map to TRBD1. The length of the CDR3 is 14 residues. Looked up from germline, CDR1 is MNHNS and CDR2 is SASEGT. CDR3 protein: CASSEQGAGQPRHF. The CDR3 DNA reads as TGTGCCAGCAGCGAACAGGGGGCGGGACAGCCCCGGCATTTT.

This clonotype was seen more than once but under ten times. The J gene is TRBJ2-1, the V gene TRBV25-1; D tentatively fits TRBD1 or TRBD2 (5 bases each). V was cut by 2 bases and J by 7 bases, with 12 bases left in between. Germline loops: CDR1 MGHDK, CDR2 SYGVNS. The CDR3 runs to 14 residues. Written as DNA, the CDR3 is TGTGCCAGCAGTGAAGGTAACGGGACGAATGAGCAGTTCTTC. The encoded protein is CASSEGNGTNEQFF.

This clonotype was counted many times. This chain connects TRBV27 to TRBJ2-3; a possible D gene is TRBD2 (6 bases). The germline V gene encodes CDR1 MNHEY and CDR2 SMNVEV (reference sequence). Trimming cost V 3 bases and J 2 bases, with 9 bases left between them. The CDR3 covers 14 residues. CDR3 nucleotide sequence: TGTGCCAGCAGTTTTTCGGGAGCCACAGATACGCAGTATTTT. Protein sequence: CASSFSGATDTQYF.

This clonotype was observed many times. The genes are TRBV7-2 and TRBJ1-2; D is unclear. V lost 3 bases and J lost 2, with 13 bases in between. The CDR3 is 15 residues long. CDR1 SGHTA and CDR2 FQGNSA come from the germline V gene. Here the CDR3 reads CASSFAQNENYGYTF. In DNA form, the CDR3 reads TGTGCCAGCAGCTTTGCACAGAACGAAAACTATGGCTACACCTTC.

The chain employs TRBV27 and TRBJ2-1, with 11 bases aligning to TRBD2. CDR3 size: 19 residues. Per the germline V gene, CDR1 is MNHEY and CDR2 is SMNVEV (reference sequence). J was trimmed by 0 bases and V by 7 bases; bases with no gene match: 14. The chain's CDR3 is CASTSSDSGGVGSYNEQFF. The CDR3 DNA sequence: TGTGCCAGCACCTCATCAGATAGCGGGGGGGTCGGCTCCTACAATGAGCAGTTCTTC.

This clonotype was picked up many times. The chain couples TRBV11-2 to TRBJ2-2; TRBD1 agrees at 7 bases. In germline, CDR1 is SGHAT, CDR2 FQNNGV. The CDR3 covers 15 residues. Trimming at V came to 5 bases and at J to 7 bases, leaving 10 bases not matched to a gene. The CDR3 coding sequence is TGTGCCAGCAGCGCGACAGGGCAGTGGGGCGGGGAGCTGTTTTTT. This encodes CASSATGQWGGELFF.

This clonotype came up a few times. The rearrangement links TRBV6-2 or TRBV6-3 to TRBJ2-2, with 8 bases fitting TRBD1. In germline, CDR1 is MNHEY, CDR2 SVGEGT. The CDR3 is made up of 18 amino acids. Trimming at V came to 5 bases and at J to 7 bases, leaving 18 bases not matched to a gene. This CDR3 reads CASSQPQGAQVLIGELFF. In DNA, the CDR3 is TGTGCCAGCAGTCAGCCGCAGGGGGCTCAAGTTTTAATCGGGGAGCTGTTTTTT.

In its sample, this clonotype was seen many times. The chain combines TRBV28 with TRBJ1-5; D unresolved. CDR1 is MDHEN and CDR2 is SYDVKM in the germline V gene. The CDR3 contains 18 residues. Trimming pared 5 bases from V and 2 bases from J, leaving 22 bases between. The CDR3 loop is CASSPRYPLAGGNQPQHF. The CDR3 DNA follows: TGTGCCAGCAGTCCCCGGTACCCTTTAGCAGGAGGCAATCAGCCCCAGCATTTT.

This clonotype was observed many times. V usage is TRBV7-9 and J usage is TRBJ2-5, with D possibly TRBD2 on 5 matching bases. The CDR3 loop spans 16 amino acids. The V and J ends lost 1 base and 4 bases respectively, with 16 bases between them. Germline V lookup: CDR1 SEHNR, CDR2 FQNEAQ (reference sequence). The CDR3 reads CASSLDWYEGGETQYF. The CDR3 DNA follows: TGTGCCAGCAGCTTAGATTGGTATGAAGGAGGAGAGACCCAGTACTTC.

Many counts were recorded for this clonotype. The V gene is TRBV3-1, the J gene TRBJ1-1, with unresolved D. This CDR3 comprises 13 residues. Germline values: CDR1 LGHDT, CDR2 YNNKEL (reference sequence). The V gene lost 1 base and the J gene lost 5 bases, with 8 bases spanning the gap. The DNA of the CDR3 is TGTGCCAGCAGCCAAGTCGTCACTACTGAAGCTTTCTTT. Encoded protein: CASSQVVTTEAFF.